This record covers a single T cell receptor (beta chain). Its specificity is not known. This entry belongs to a study of T cell responses to AZD1222 COVID-19 vaccine. Whole-study results and caveats: Among vaccine-associated CD4 TCRs, coverage spanned spike, with dominance at 160-218 and 743-854. Receipt of two AZD1222 doses was followed by a rise in Spike-specific TCR breadth and depth. Repertoires were obtained solely post-peak T cell response.

Germline V gene sequence: CDR1 MNHEY, CDR2 SMNVEV (reference sequence). CDR3 size: 14 residues. The V and J ends lost 6 bases and 1 base, in that order; junction bases with no gene match: 3. Only in-frame clones appear in the TCRdb table, and some are missing; sequencing was by immunoSEQ multiplex PCR. Among over 130,000 clones, around nine tenths were seen once, and the ten largest hold about 3.5%. This TCR came from an adult in good health. The specimen comprised peripheral blood, sampled on day 0 of AZD1222 vaccination. The V gene is TRBV27, the J gene TRBJ2-1; 7 bases fit TRBD1. The CDR3 DNA is TGTGCCAGCAGCCGGACAGGATCCTACAATGAGCAGTTCTTC. It specifies CASSRTGSYNEQFF.